These T cell receptor beta chains were read from a single sample in a study of T-cell reconstitution after alpha-beta-depleted transplantation in children. MiXCR, run by TCRdb on the PCR reads, gives a single entry per CDR3 protein. The table shows some 600,000 distinct CDR3 sequences, with around 13% occurring only once. This specimen was PBMCs, mostly from graft donor cells, taken 360 days after TCRalphabeta/CD19-depleted stem cell transplant. These receptors came from a male patient aged 10 to 17 who had a stem cell transplant for acute myeloid leukemia, so the T cells may come from the graft donor. Both conserved end residues are part of each CDR3. D genes are given only for firm matches. Clone size is not always given. Where it is, it says once, few, many or a class for expanded clones.

size	D	V	J	CDR3	DNA
few	TRBD1	TRBV18	TRBJ1-4	CASSPTGGNEKLFF	TGTGCCAGCTCGCCGACAGGGGGGAATGAAAAACTGTTTTTT
NA	NA	TRBV12-3/TRBV12-4	TRBJ1-1	CASSLYRGQLNTEAFF	TGTGCCAGCAGTTTATACCGCGGACAGCTGAACACTGAAGCTTTCTTT
many	NA	TRBV5-1	TRBJ2-3	CASSLTDTQYF	TGTGCCAGCAGTCTCACAGATACGCAGTATTTT
NA	TRBD2	TRBV11-2	TRBJ2-2	CASSSRLAEVPGELFF	TGTGCCAGCAGCTCTCGACTAGCGGAGGTCCCCGGGGAGCTGTTTTTT
NA	NA	TRBV6-2/TRBV6-3	TRBJ2-5	CASSGVRETQYF	TGTGCCAGCAGCGGGGTTCGAGAGACCCAGTACTTC
few	TRBD2	TRBV28	TRBJ2-5	CASSLGLAPQGTQYF	TGTGCCAGCAGTTTGGGACTAGCGCCCCAAGGGACCCAGTACTTC
few	TRBD2	TRBV10-3	TRBJ2-1	CAIASGISNEQFF	TGTGCCATTGCTAGCGGGATTTCAAATGAGCAGTTCTTC
NA	NA	TRBV28	TRBJ2-1	CASSLIADEQFF	TGTGCCAGCAGTCTCATAGCGGATGAGCAGTTCTTC
NA	NA	TRBV5-5	TRBJ2-7	CASSFFVWSSYEQYF	TGTGCCAGCAGCTTTTTCGTGTGGAGTTCCTACGAGCAGTACTTC
few	TRBD1	TRBV11-3	TRBJ2-3	CASSLRGQGRHLFTDTQYF	TGTGCCAGCAGCTTAAGGGGACAGGGCCGACATCTCTTCACAGATACGCAGTATTTT
few	TRBD1	TRBV12-3/TRBV12-4	TRBJ1-3	CASSSGGFPGNTIYF	TGTGCCAGCAGTTCAGGGGGCTTCCCTGGAAACACCATATATTTT
few	TRBD1	TRBV5-1	TRBJ1-2	CASSLGTGRDGYTF	TGCGCCAGCAGCTTGGGGACAGGGAGAGATGGCTACACCTTC
NA	TRBD2	TRBV20-1	TRBJ2-1	CSARDGGEPLPNEQFF	TGCAGTGCTAGAGATGGGGGGGAGCCACTACCCAATGAGCAGTTCTTC
NA	NA	TRBV9	TRBJ1-2	CASSVAGKSHYGYTF	TGTGCCAGCAGCGTAGCCGGGAAGAGTCACTATGGCTACACCTTC
many	NA	TRBV29-1	TRBJ2-5	CSVGNGETQYF	TGCAGCGTTGGTAACGGGGAGACCCAGTACTTC
few	TRBD2	TRBV28	TRBJ2-3	CASGLAGTDTQYF	TGTGCCAGCGGACTAGCGGGCACAGATACGCAGTATTTT
NA	TRBD1	TRBV20-1	TRBJ2-7	CSARDYGDRGPSYEQYF	TGCAGTGCTAGAGATTACGGGGACAGGGGTCCGTCCTACGAGCAGTACTTC
NA	NA	TRBV6-5	TRBJ1-5	CASSYRGTSNQPQHF	TGTGCCAGCAGTTACAGGGGCACTAGCAATCAGCCCCAGCATTTT
NA	NA	TRBV29-1	TRBJ2-3	CSVVIDTQYF	TGCAGCGTTGTTATAGATACGCAGTATTTT
NA	TRBD2	TRBV11-1	TRBJ2-1	CASSLIKGGTSNEQFF	TGTGCCAGCAGCTTGATAAAAGGGGGGACTAGTAATGAGCAGTTCTTC
few	NA	TRBV20-1	TRBJ2-2	CSAEWVGELFF	TGCAGTGCTGAGTGGGTCGGGGAGCTGTTTTTT
few	TRBD1	TRBV5-6	TRBJ2-4	CASSLATGTGVNIQYF	TGTGCCAGCAGCTTGGCCACTGGGACAGGGGTAAACATTCAGTACTTC
many	TRBD1	TRBV5-1	TRBJ2-7	CASSVGQGRTYEQYF	TGCGCCAGCAGCGTAGGACAGGGGCGTACCTACGAGCAGTACTTC
few	NA	TRBV28	TRBJ1-1	CASSFWGRDTEAFF	TGTGCCAGCAGTTTTTGGGGGCGCGACACTGAAGCTTTCTTT
NA	TRBD1	TRBV28	TRBJ2-7	CASSTGQGEPYEQYF	TGTGCCAGCAGCACTGGACAGGGGGAGCCCTACGAGCAGTACTTC
NA	NA	TRBV6-5	TRBJ2-3	CASSSYNRVGKYF	TGTGCCAGCAGTTCATATAACAGGGTGGGGAAGTATTTT
NA	TRBD2	TRBV12-3/TRBV12-4	TRBJ2-7	CASSKSSGLPYEQYF	TGTGCCAGCAGTAAATCTAGCGGGTTACCCTACGAGCAGTACTTC
many	NA	TRBV20-1	TRBJ2-7	CSAFTRDSTYEQYF	TGCAGTGCTTTTACTCGGGACTCCACCTACGAGCAGTACTTC
few	NA	TRBV30	TRBJ1-4	CAWSELQGSNEKLFF	TGTGCCTGGAGCGAACTACAGGGATCTAATGAAAAACTGTTTTTT
NA	NA	TRBV30	TRBJ1-5	CAWSADRILAKPQHF	TGTGCCTGGAGTGCCGACCGAATCCTCGCGAAGCCCCAGCATTTT
NA	NA	TRBV27	TRBJ2-7	CASRLGGLPYEQYF	TGTGCCAGCAGACTAGGGGGGCTTCCCTACGAGCAGTACTTC
NA	NA	TRBV24-1	TRBJ2-6	CATSDPKGTDSGANVLTF	TGTGCCACCAGTGATCCTAAGGGGACGGACTCTGGGGCCAACGTCCTGACTTTC